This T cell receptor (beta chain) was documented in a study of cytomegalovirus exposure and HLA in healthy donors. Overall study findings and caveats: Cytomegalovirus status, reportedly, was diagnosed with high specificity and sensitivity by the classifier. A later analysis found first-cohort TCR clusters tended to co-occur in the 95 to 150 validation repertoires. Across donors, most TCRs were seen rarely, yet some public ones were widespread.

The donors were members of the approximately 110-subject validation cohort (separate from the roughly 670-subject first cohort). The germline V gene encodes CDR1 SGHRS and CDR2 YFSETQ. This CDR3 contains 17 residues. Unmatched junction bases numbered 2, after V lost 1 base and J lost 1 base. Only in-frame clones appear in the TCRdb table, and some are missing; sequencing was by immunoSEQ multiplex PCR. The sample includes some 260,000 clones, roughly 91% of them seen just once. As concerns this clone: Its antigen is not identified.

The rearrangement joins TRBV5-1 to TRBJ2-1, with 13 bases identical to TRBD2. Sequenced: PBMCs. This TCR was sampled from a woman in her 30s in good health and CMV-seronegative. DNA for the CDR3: TGCGCCAGCAGCTTGAGGACTAGCGGGAGTTCCTACAATGAGCAGTTCTTC. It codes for CASSLRTSGSSYNEQFF.